This entry features one TCR beta chain sequence. This clone appeared a few times. The specificity of this receptor is unknown. No base quality values were provided; no much bigger clone lies one nucleotide off. The sample's time point label is to be understood as: after neoadjuvant nivolumab, at surgical resection. The patients had newly diagnosed stage II-IVA oral cavity squamous cell carcinoma and had not received any prior systemic or radiation treatment. The cohort was composed of patients with HPV-negative, locally advanced oral cavity squamous cell carcinoma. Peripheral blood mononuclear cells were analyzed directly and were not maintained or expanded in culture. The samples were drawn from a longitudinal correlative study tied to a single-arm phase II trial testing neoadjuvant nivolumab in oral cavity squamous cell carcinoma. Genomic DNA-based TCRbeta sequencing was performed on subject-matched pre- and post-treatment PBMCs and tumors from three responders and three non-responders. Peripheral blood mononuclear cells were drawn once before nivolumab treatment and a second time after treatment, when surgery took place. Genomic DNA was isolated from PBMCs using the Maxwell RSC DNA from Cells kit.

This record belongs to a study of neoadjuvant anti-PD-1 for oral cavity cancer (dated by TCRdb to about 2021). Background for the entire study: Before undergoing curative-intent surgical resection, most patients got three to four biweekly nivolumab doses at 3 mg/kg. A fourth nivolumab dose was given around day 43 to patients without progression, and definitive surgical resection was performed in those patients on days 50-56. Under RECIST 1.1, patients with complete response, partial response or stable disease were classed as responders, and patients with progression were classed as non-responders. A roughly 33% response rate was observed in the parent correlative cohort, in which 12 patients were included. Beyond this particular receptor, the publication reports: Only a few patients per response group were included in the TCR analyses, and larger cohorts for validation were called for by the authors. After neoadjuvant nivolumab, T cell clonality (Gini index) in PBMCs was significantly higher in non-responders than in responders. A higher pretreatment blood Treg/Th17 ratio correlated with both higher pretreatment blood TCRbeta clonality and lower post-treatment tumor TCRbeta clonality.

V ends up 2 bases short and J 6 bases short, with an unmatched junction base count of 2. CDR1 SGHTA and CDR2 FQGTGA are derived from the germline V gene. The CDR3 sequence holds 14 residues, the cysteine and phenylalanine included. The retained sequence is limited to the CDR3, 42 bases, with the frame set at the first base. For deep sequencing, PBMC libraries mostly used approximately 0.45 ug of input genomic DNA, with six replicates for each sample. TCRbeta libraries were prepared with the immunoSEQ hsTCRbeta kit according to the manufacturer's instructions. The finished libraries were brought together in one pool at 2.5 to 3.5 nM, which was then read using an Illumina NovaSeq 6000 S4 flow cell. Processing in the source paper ran as follows. The immunoSEQ Analyzer handled quality control and preprocessing of the raw data. The analysis was limited to productive rearrangements, and each clonotype was defined by a unique CDR3 amino acid sequence. Repertoire clonality was estimated as the Gini-Simpson index, which was calculated using the R package tcR. Student's t test was used to compare Gini indices, and Pearson correlation was used to assess associations with tumor size change. TCRdb mirrors the immuneACCESS table, restricted to in-frame sequences. Some clones are absent from its copies; in checked studies, under half trace to an unresolved V gene, and the reason for the others is unknown. D and trimming come from the DNA, and the V and J calls and clone size come from that table. The sample table contains about 9,800 clones; only one count was recorded for about 65% of them. The ten largest clonotypes hold roughly 4.1% of the sample.

The rearranged chain carries TRBV7-3 and TRBJ2-1; TRBD2 agrees with 9 junctional bases. Here the sequenced sample was PBMCs, taken after nivolumab (anti-PD-1) treatment. This receptor was identified in a person aged 40 to 85 with oral cavity squamous cell carcinoma. Here the CDR3 is given as CASSLGLASNEQFF. Here is the DNA: TGTGCCAGCAGCTTAGGACTAGCGAGCAATGAGCAGTTCTTC.